This is a list of T cell receptor beta chains from one sample in a study of beta chain features in type 1 diabetes. Only in-frame clones appear in the TCRdb table, and some are missing; sequencing was by immunoSEQ multiplex PCR. The table records 20,000 to 30,000 clones, roughly 69% of them present only once. What was sequenced was Tregs from blood. Every receptor here comes from a woman aged 40 to 55 in good health. Each CDR3 is given with its conserved first and last residue. D genes are given only for firm matches. Expanded clones are given a class, and other clones once, few, many or no size at all.

v_call	cdr3_length	d_call	clone_size	j_call	cdr3_aa	cdr3_nt
TRBV29-1	11	NA	NA	TRBJ2-7	CSVEAGRGQYF	TGCAGCGTTGAAGCCGGCAGGGGTCAGTACTTC
TRBV5-4	14	TRBD2	NA	TRBJ2-1	CASSLTAGVHEQFF	TGTGCCAGCAGCTTAACGGCGGGGGTTCATGAGCAGTTCTTC
TRBV29-1	13	NA	NA	TRBJ2-7	CSVELRGVGEQYF	TGCAGCGTTGAGCTAAGGGGCGTAGGCGAGCAGTACTTC
TRBV5-4	14	NA	NA	TRBJ2-1	CASSSLTRLNEQFF	TGTGCCAGCAGCTCTCTGACTCGACTCAATGAGCAGTTCTTC
TRBV29-1	13	TRBD1	few	TRBJ1-6	CSVVQGNNSPLHF	TGCAGCGTCGTACAGGGGAATAATTCACCCCTCCACTTT
TRBV5-1	12	NA	few	TRBJ1-2	CASSLGTGVKTF	TGCGCCAGCAGCTTGGGGACGGGGGTAAAGACCTTC
TRBV7-2	14	NA	few	TRBJ2-2	CASSPYFGTGELFF	TGTGCCAGCAGCCCTTATTTCGGGACCGGGGAGCTGTTTTTT
TRBV2	14	TRBD1	once	TRBJ2-2	CASSVQGSTGELFF	TGTGCCAGCAGCGTACAGGGGAGCACCGGGGAGCTGTTTTTT
TRBV9	15	NA	few	TRBJ1-5	CASSRGGGSNQPQHF	TGTGCCAGCAGCCGGGGGGGTGGAAGCAATCAGCCCCAGCATTTT
TRBV27	14	NA	NA	TRBJ2-3	CASSPGLRSDTQYF	TGTGCCAGCAGTCCGGGACTTAGGAGCGATACGCAGTATTTT
TRBV5-6	14	TRBD1	NA	TRBJ1-1	CASRTRGPNTEAFF	TGTGCCAGCAGAACTAGGGGGCCCAACACTGAAGCTTTCTTT
TRBV6-1	13	NA	NA	TRBJ1-2	CASSESGTRGYTF	TGTGCCAGCAGTGAATCGGGGACTCGCGGCTACACCTTC
TRBV23-1	14	NA	NA	TRBJ1-2	CASSQSGGYYGYTF	TGCGCCAGCAGTCAATCGGGAGGATACTATGGCTACACCTTC
TRBV19	19	TRBD1	NA	TRBJ2-1	CASSPKGQGRFLLYNEQFF	TGTGCCAGTAGTCCCAAGGGACAGGGTCGGTTTTTACTCTACAATGAGCAGTTCTTC
TRBV7-2	13	TRBD1	large	TRBJ1-2	CASTPGQGWGYTF	TGTGCCAGCACCCCCGGACAGGGTTGGGGCTACACCTTC
TRBV7-8	15	NA	NA	TRBJ1-2	CASSLVGTHTAGYTF	TGTGCCAGCAGCTTAGTAGGGACACATACCGCTGGCTACACCTTC
TRBV5-1	14	NA	once	TRBJ1-2	CASSRAEYYSSYTF	TGCGCCAGCAGCCGCGCCGAGTATTATTCTAGCTACACCTTC
TRBV7-2	15	TRBD2	once	TRBJ2-5	CASSWTSGGEETQYF	TGTGCCAGCAGCTGGACTAGCGGGGGCGAAGAGACCCAGTACTTC
TRBV5-1	14	NA	NA	TRBJ1-3	CASSPDSSGNTIYF	TGCGCCAGCAGCCCGGACAGCTCTGGAAACACCATATATTTT
TRBV6-5	15	TRBD1	NA	TRBJ1-5	CASSPRGRRDQPQHF	TGTGCCAGCAGTCCTAGGGGGCGCCGGGATCAGCCCCAGCATTTT
TRBV10-1	13	NA	NA	TRBJ1-1	CASSHLREAEAFF	TGCGCCAGCAGTCATCTTCGGGAAGCTGAAGCTTTCTTT
TRBV28	15	TRBD1	NA	TRBJ2-7	CASRQGQAGSYEQYF	TGTGCCAGCAGGCAGGGACAGGCGGGCTCCTACGAGCAGTACTTC
TRBV11-2	13	TRBD2	few	TRBJ2-7	CASSLGGGYEQYF	TGTGCCAGCAGCTTAGGGGGGGGCTACGAGCAGTACTTC
TRBV9	15	TRBD2	NA	TRBJ2-5	CASSPGTSGGVTQYF	TGTGCCAGCAGCCCAGGGACTAGCGGGGGAGTGACCCAGTACTTC
TRBV5-1	16	NA	NA	TRBJ2-2	CASSARGHQNTGELFF	TGCGCCAGCAGCGCAAGGGGACACCAGAACACCGGGGAGCTGTTTTTT
TRBV6-5	14	NA	NA	TRBJ2-4	CASSYGGTRPNQYF	TGTGCCAGCAGTTACGGGGGGACCCGGCCAAATCAGTACTTC
TRBV7-9	14	NA	few	TRBJ1-2	CASGRIEGGYGYTF	TGTGCCAGCGGACGTATCGAGGGAGGCTATGGCTACACCTTC
TRBV5-1	14	TRBD2	few	TRBJ2-5	CASSRTSGGETQYF	TGCGCCAGCAGCCGGACTAGCGGTGGGGAGACCCAGTACTTC
TRBV7-9	15	NA	once	TRBJ1-2	CASSLARGWNYGYTF	TGTGCCAGCAGCTTAGCAAGGGGATGGAACTATGGCTACACCTTC